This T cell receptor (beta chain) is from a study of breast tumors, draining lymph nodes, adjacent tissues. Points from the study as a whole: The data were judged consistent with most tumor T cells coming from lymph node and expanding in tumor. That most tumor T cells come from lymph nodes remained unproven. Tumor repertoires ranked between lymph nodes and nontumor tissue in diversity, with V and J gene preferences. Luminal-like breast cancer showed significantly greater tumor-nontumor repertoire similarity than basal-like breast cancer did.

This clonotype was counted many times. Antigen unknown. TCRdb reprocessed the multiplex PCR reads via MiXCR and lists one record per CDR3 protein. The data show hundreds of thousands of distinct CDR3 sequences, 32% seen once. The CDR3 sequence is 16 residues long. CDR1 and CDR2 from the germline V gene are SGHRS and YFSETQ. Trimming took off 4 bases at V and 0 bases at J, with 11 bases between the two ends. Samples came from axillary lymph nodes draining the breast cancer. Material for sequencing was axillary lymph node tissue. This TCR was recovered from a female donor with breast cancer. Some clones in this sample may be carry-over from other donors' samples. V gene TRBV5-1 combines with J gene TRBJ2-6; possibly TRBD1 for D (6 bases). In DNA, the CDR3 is TGCGCCAGCAGCAAACAGGGTGTCTCTGGGGCCAACGTCCTGACTTTC. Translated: CASSKQGVSGANVLTF.